A selection of T cell receptor beta chains follows, all from one sample in a study of molecular identifiers for immune sequencing clone quantification. TCRdb reprocessed the PCR reads with MiXCR, giving one entry per CDR3 protein. The sample shows more than 550,000 distinct CDR3 sequences, 25% of them seen only once. Material for sequencing was naive CD8+ T cells from blood, with Jurkat cell RNA spiked in. Every receptor here comes from a human donor in good health. Some libraries in this study had Jurkat cell RNA spiked in. The CDR3 runs from the conserved cysteine through the conserved F or W. A D gene is named only where the DNA matches it firmly. Clone size is stated in some rows and not others, as once, few, many or a class when expanded.

j_gene: TRBJ1-5; v_gene: TRBV19; d_gene: TRBD1; abundance: -; CDR3aa: CASSPGQGTGDQPQHF; CDR3nt: TGTGCCAGTAGTCCAGGACAGGGGACGGGAGATCAGCCCCAGCATTTT
j_gene: TRBJ2-5; v_gene: TRBV7-9; d_gene: -; abundance: -; CDR3aa: CASKDRESQETQYF; CDR3nt: TGTGCCAGCAAAGACCGGGAATCCCAAGAGACCCAGTACTTC
j_gene: TRBJ2-3; v_gene: TRBV6-2/TRBV6-3; d_gene: -; abundance: many; CDR3aa: CASSKDSYTDTQYF; CDR3nt: TGTGCCAGCAGTAAGGACAGTTACACAGATACGCAGTATTTT
j_gene: TRBJ2-7; v_gene: TRBV11-2; d_gene: -; abundance: once; CDR3aa: CASSLVGPAYELYF; CDR3nt: TGTGCCAGCAGCTTAGTCGGGCCAGCTTACGAGCTGTACTTC
j_gene: TRBJ2-2; v_gene: TRBV19; d_gene: -; abundance: -; CDR3aa: CASSIDPDSRSTGELFF; CDR3nt: TGTGCCAGTAGTATAGACCCCGACAGTCGGAGTACCGGGGAGCTGTTTTTT
j_gene: TRBJ1-4; v_gene: TRBV6-5; d_gene: TRBD1; abundance: many; CDR3aa: CASSYTDRGLEKLFF; CDR3nt: TGTGCCAGCAGTTACACCGACAGGGGGCTTGAAAAACTGTTTTTT
j_gene: TRBJ2-5; v_gene: TRBV6-2/TRBV6-3; d_gene: TRBD2; abundance: -; CDR3aa: CASSCSDSGGETQYF; CDR3nt: TGTGCCAGCAGTTGCTCGGATTCGGGAGGCGAGACCCAGTACTTC
j_gene: TRBJ1-5; v_gene: TRBV19; d_gene: -; abundance: -; CDR3aa: CASSIQDNQPQHF; CDR3nt: TGTGCCAGTAGTATTCAGGACAATCAGCCCCAGCATTTT
j_gene: TRBJ1-1; v_gene: TRBV7-9; d_gene: TRBD1; abundance: -; CDR3aa: CASSVATGMNTEAFF; CDR3nt: TGTGCCAGCAGCGTAGCGACAGGGATGAACACTGAAGCTTTCTTT
j_gene: TRBJ2-5; v_gene: TRBV6-2/TRBV6-3; d_gene: TRBD1; abundance: many; CDR3aa: CASSTTVGQGIQETQYF; CDR3nt: TGTGCCAGCAGCACCACCGTTGGACAGGGGATCCAAGAGACCCAGTACTTC
j_gene: TRBJ2-7; v_gene: TRBV7-9; d_gene: TRBD1; abundance: many; CDR3aa: CASSSTGQGDYEQYF; CDR3nt: TGTGCCAGCAGCTCCACCGGACAGGGGGACTACGAGCAGTACTTC
j_gene: TRBJ2-1; v_gene: TRBV7-2; d_gene: -; abundance: -; CDR3aa: CASSLDLGIYNEQFF; CDR3nt: TGTGCCAGCAGCTTAGATTTAGGGATTTACAATGAGCAGTTCTTC
j_gene: TRBJ2-3; v_gene: TRBV7-9; d_gene: TRBD2; abundance: many; CDR3aa: CASSSRLAGGPPDTQYF; CDR3nt: TGTGCCAGCAGCTCCCGACTAGCGGGAGGGCCCCCAGATACGCAGTATTTT
j_gene: TRBJ2-7; v_gene: TRBV4-1; d_gene: -; abundance: few; CDR3aa: CASSQATGIYEQYF; CDR3nt: TGCGCCAGCAGCCAAGCCACAGGAATATACGAGCAGTACTTC
j_gene: TRBJ1-2; v_gene: TRBV5-6; d_gene: -; abundance: few; CDR3aa: CASSPGVGRNYGYTF; CDR3nt: TGTGCCAGCAGCCCGGGCGTTGGACGGAACTATGGCTACACCTTC
j_gene: TRBJ1-6; v_gene: TRBV7-9; d_gene: -; abundance: many; CDR3aa: CASSYLTGNHNSPLHF; CDR3nt: TGTGCCAGCAGTTACCTTACAGGGAACCATAATTCACCCCTCCACTTT
j_gene: TRBJ2-1; v_gene: TRBV7-9; d_gene: TRBD2; abundance: many; CDR3aa: CASSAPTSGIYNEQFF; CDR3nt: TGTGCCAGCAGCGCCCCGACTAGCGGGATTTACAATGAGCAGTTCTTC
j_gene: TRBJ2-7; v_gene: TRBV7-9; d_gene: TRBD1; abundance: many; CDR3aa: CASSPMTGYEQYF; CDR3nt: TGTGCCAGCAGCCCAATGACAGGGTACGAGCAGTACTTC
j_gene: TRBJ2-6; v_gene: TRBV19; d_gene: -; abundance: many; CDR3aa: CASSILSLTTGANVLTF; CDR3nt: TGTGCCAGTAGTATCTTGAGCCTGACCACTGGGGCCAACGTCCTGACTTTC
j_gene: TRBJ2-1; v_gene: TRBV29-1; d_gene: TRBD2; abundance: few; CDR3aa: CSVEGRASGRVTSSYNEQFF; CDR3nt: TGCAGCGTTGAAGGTCGGGCTAGCGGGAGGGTAACGAGCTCCTACAATGAGCAGTTCTTC
j_gene: TRBJ1-1; v_gene: TRBV11-2; d_gene: -; abundance: -; CDR3aa: CASKGVPTEAFF; CDR3nt: TGTGCCAGCAAAGGGGTCCCCACTGAAGCTTTCTTT
j_gene: TRBJ2-7; v_gene: TRBV3-1; d_gene: -; abundance: many; CDR3aa: CASKDSSSFWF; CDR3nt: TGTGCCAGCAAGGACAGTAGCTCGTTTTGGTTC
j_gene: TRBJ2-5; v_gene: TRBV28; d_gene: -; abundance: many; CDR3aa: CASSSNQRLNQETQYF; CDR3nt: TGTGCCAGCAGTTCCAACCAGCGGTTAAACCAAGAGACCCAGTACTTC
j_gene: TRBJ1-3; v_gene: TRBV7-9; d_gene: TRBD1; abundance: few; CDR3aa: CASSLRTGNGGNTIYF; CDR3nt: TGTGCCAGCAGCTTAAGGACAGGCAACGGTGGAAACACCATATATTTT
j_gene: TRBJ2-5; v_gene: TRBV9; d_gene: TRBD1; abundance: few; CDR3aa: CASSPNRDRQETQYF; CDR3nt: TGTGCCAGCAGTCCAAACCGGGACAGACAAGAGACCCAGTACTTC
j_gene: TRBJ1-2; v_gene: TRBV7-9; d_gene: -; abundance: -; CDR3aa: CASSGTEYGYTF; CDR3nt: TGTGCCAGCAGCGGGACGGAATATGGCTACACCTTC
j_gene: TRBJ2-3; v_gene: TRBV20-1; d_gene: -; abundance: few; CDR3aa: CSARGFGEFQVTDTQYF; CDR3nt: TGCAGTGCTAGAGGGTTCGGGGAGTTTCAGGTAACAGATACGCAGTATTTT
j_gene: TRBJ2-3; v_gene: TRBV28; d_gene: TRBD2; abundance: -; CDR3aa: CASSSLGGSTDTQYF; CDR3nt: TGTGCCAGCAGCTCCCTGGGGGGGAGCACAGATACGCAGTATTTT